The 21 T cell receptor beta chains listed next were all sequenced from one sample in a study of cytomegalovirus exposure and HLA in healthy donors. In the PCR, 60 Vbeta and 13 Jbeta primers were used. The table came from immunoSEQ multiplex PCR; TCRdb's copy has only in-frame clones and leaves some out. The table shows some 150,000 clones, with roughly 82% occurring only once. The specimen sequenced was PBMCs. The source of these receptors is a woman aged 45-59 years in good health and CMV-seropositive.

This chain connects TRBV6-5 to TRBJ1-6; D might be TRBD1 (5 bases). V was shortened by 8 bases and J by 7 bases, with 12 bases between the two germline ends. The length of the CDR3 is 13 residues. In germline, CDR1 is MNHEY, CDR2 SVGAGI. In nucleotides, the CDR3 is TGTGCCAGCTCGGAGACAGTCAATTCACCCCTCCACTTT. Translating it yields CASSETVNSPLHF.

V gene TRBV5-6 combines with J gene TRBJ1-6; TRBD1 agrees at 9 bases. Germline CDR1 SGHDT, CDR2 YYEEEE. The V segment lost 4 bases and the J segment 6 bases; nucleotides outside the gene matches: 5. The length of the CDR3 is 15 residues. The CDR3 reads CASSLWTGVNSPLHF. In nucleotides, the CDR3 is TGTGCCAGCAGCCTATGGACAGGGGTTAATTCACCCCTCCACTTT. The full variable domain, in which reference TRBV5-6 and TRBJ1-6 provide the parts outside the CDR3, is DAGVTQSPTHLIKTRGQQVTLRCSPKSGHDTVSWYQQALGQGPQFIFQYYEEEERQRGNFPDRFSGHQFPNYSSELNVNALLLGDSALYLCASSLWTGVNSPLHFGNGTRLTVT.

The chain couples TRBV4-2 to TRBJ2-7; no firm D call. Germline CDR1 is LGHNA and CDR2 is YNFKEQ. The CDR3 totals 14 residues. Trimming stripped 1 base from V and 0 bases from J, with 7 bases between. DNA for the CDR3: TGTGCCAGCAGCCAAGGGGCAGACTCCTACGAGCAGTACTTC. It codes for CASSQGADSYEQYF.

The chain recombines TRBV7-3 with TRBJ1-2, with 7 bases fitting TRBD1. The V and J ends lost 2 bases and 4 bases, in that order; junction bases with no gene match: 10. From germline, CDR1 is SGHTA and CDR2 FQGTGA. The CDR3 sequence is 16 residues long. CDR3 in DNA: TGTGCCAGCAGCTTAGGTGGGACGGCAGGGGGCTATGGCTACACCTTC. As protein: CASSLGGTAGGYGYTF.

The chain employs TRBV4-3 and TRBJ2-7; possibly TRBD1 for D (5 bases). Germline V gene sequence: CDR1 LGHNA, CDR2 YSLEER. V shed 3 bases and J shed 1 base, with 10 bases lying between them. The CDR3 contains 14 residues. This CDR3 reads CASSQNRPSYEQYF. In DNA form, the CDR3 reads TGCGCCAGCAGCCAGAACAGGCCGTCCTACGAGCAGTACTTC.

The rearrangement uses TRBV7-9 and TRBJ2-4, with 8 nucleotides matching TRBD2. Germline V gene sequence: CDR1 SEHNR, CDR2 FQNEAQ (reference sequence). J gave up 13 bases and V 2 bases, and 4 bases lay outside the gene matches. The CDR3 is 12 residues long. The CDR3 bases are TGTGCCAGCAGCTTATCCGGGACTAGACAGTACTTC. This sequence encodes CASSLSGTRQYF.

In this sample, this clone turned up once. This sequence joins TRBV30 and TRBJ1-6, with 8 positions matching TRBD1. The trim removed 5 bases at V and 7 bases at J, leaving 1 base unmatched. From germline, CDR1 is GTSNPN and CDR2 SVGIG (reference sequence). There are 12 residues in the CDR3. Here the CDR3 DNA reads TGTGCCTGGCAGGGGGCGAATTCACCCCTCCACTTT. It encodes CAWQGANSPLHF. Filled out from reference TRBV30 and TRBJ1-6, the complete variable domain reads SQTIHQWPATLVQPVGSPLSLECTVEGTSNPNLYWYRQAAGRGLQLLFYSVGIGQISSEVPQNLSASRPQDRQFILSSKKLLLSDSGFYLCAWQGANSPLHFGNGTRLTVT.

This clone was counted between two and nine times. CDR3 coding DNA: TGTGCCAGCAGTGCGGGGCACGGAGGCACCGGGGAGCTGTTTTTT. Amino acid sequence: CASSAGHGGTGELFF. The chain links TRBV7-2 to TRBJ2-2; a possible D gene is TRBD2 (6 bases). The CDR3 is 15 residues long. Germline V gene sequence: CDR1 SGHTA, CDR2 FQGNSA. V lost 6 bases and J 4 bases, leaving 15 bases between the germline ends.

The chain uses TRBV5-1 and TRBJ1-2, with D possibly matching TRBD1 (5 bases). Germline CDR1 and CDR2: SGHRS and YFSETQ. This CDR3 is 13 amino acids long. V gave up 0 bases and J gave up 8 bases, with 11 bases separating them. The CDR3 DNA reads as TGCGCCAGCAGCTTGGGCAGGGCTCGGGGCTACACCTTC. It yields the protein CASSLGRARGYTF.

A few counts support this clone. J is TRBJ2-7 and V is TRBV11-2, with 11 positions matching TRBD1. Germline V gene lookup returns CDR1 SGHAT and CDR2 FQNNGV. CDR3 length: 14 amino acids. The J segment lost 5 bases and the V segment lost 1 base, leaving 1 base of the junction unmatched. CDR3 DNA: TGTGCCAGCAGCTTAGGGGGACAGGGGGACGAGCAGTACTTC. The encoded protein is CASSLGGQGDEQYF.

This clone was detected only a few times. The chain links TRBV4-1 to TRBJ2-5, with D perhaps matching TRBD1 (6 bases). Trimming took off 2 bases at V and 5 bases at J, with 9 bases between the two ends. This CDR3 region has 13 residues. The germline CDR1 and CDR2 sequences are MGHRA and YSYEKL. CDR3 sequence (DNA): TGCGCCAGCAGCCAAACAGGGCTGGAGACCCAGTACTTC. Amino acid sequence: CASSQTGLETQYF.

This clone was counted only a few times. The rearrangement links TRBV6-5 to TRBJ1-6; D is possibly TRBD1 (6 bases). The V gene's germline CDR1 is MNHEY and CDR2 SVGAGI. CDR3 length: 13 residues. Trimming took 10 bases from V and 7 from J, leaving 14 bases between them. DNA for the CDR3: TGTGCCACAACAACAGGGCAAAATTCACCCCTCCACTTT. This sequence encodes CATTTGQNSPLHF.

The rearrangement uses TRBV30 and TRBJ1-2; D may be TRBD1 (6 bases). The ends were cut back, 3 bases at V and 4 bases at J, with 15 bases in the middle. The V gene's germline CDR1 is GTSNPN and CDR2 SVGIG (reference sequence). The length of the CDR3 is 14 residues. CDR3 nucleotides: TGTGCCTGGAGAGAGTCCGGGGGGGCCTATGGCTACACCTTC. Protein product: CAWRESGGAYGYTF. The whole variable domain, filled in from reference TRBV30 and TRBJ1-2, reads SQTIHQWPATLVQPVGSPLSLECTVEGTSNPNLYWYRQAAGRGLQLLFYSVGIGQISSEVPQNLSASRPQDRQFILSSKKLLLSDSGFYLCAWRESGGAYGYTFGSGTRLTVV.

The V call is TRBV6-6, the J call TRBJ2-7; D may be TRBD2 (5 bases). This CDR3 has 14 amino acids. Germline CDR1 MNHNY, CDR2 SVGAGI (reference sequence). V was pared by 5 bases and J by 0 bases, with 11 bases between. The CDR3 nucleotides are TGTGCCAGCAGTATGACGGGGATCTCCTACGAGCAGTACTTC. Protein product: CASSMTGISYEQYF.

This clone was seen a handful of times. The chain employs TRBV4-1 and TRBJ2-1, with 12 bases that match TRBD2. Trimming at V came to 0 bases and at J to 9 bases, leaving 6 bases not matched to a gene. CDR1 MGHRA and CDR2 YSYEKL come from the germline V gene. The CDR3 is made up of 16 amino acids. CDR3 in DNA: TGCGCCAGCAGCCAAGATGCTAGCGGGGGGGCTATTGAGCAGTTCTTC. Translation: CASSQDASGGAIEQFF.

The chain couples TRBV2 to TRBJ2-1; 9 positions agree with TRBD1. Losses at the gene ends were 9 bases for V and 10 bases for J; bases not matched to a gene: 4. The CDR3 covers 11 residues. CDR1 and CDR2 from the germline V gene are SNHLY and FYNNEI. This CDR3 is CARGQGREQFF. In DNA, the CDR3 is TGTGCCAGGGGACAGGGACGGGAGCAGTTCTTC.

V gene TRBV6-1 combines with J gene TRBJ1-3, with D possibly matching TRBD1 (5 bases). CDR3 length equals 15 residues. Germline assignment: CDR1 MNHNS and CDR2 SASEGT. The V end lost 7 bases, the J end lost 0 bases, and 13 bases lay between the germline ends. In DNA, the CDR3 is TGTGCCAGCACTACGTTGACAGACTCTGGAAACACCATATATTTT. It yields the protein CASTTLTDSGNTIYF.

The chain carries TRBV10-3 and TRBJ1-2, with D possibly being TRBD1 (6 bases). The V gene lost 6 bases and the J gene lost 7 bases, with 21 bases spanning the gap. This CDR3 is 15 amino acids long. Germline-derived CDR1 and CDR2 are ENHRY and SYGVKD. For the CDR3, the DNA is TGTGCCATCAGGGCTTCTGGACAGACCCTCGTTGGCTACACCTTC. Translating it yields CAIRASGQTLVGYTF.

This sequence joins TRBV7-9 and TRBJ1-4, with D possibly matching TRBD1 (6 bases). This CDR3 contains 15 residues. Germline CDR1 SEHNR, CDR2 FQNEAQ (reference sequence). Deletions cut 5 bases from V and 4 bases from J, with 14 bases between. The chain's CDR3 is CASSHTGSFNEKLFF. CDR3 sequence (DNA): TGTGCCAGCAGCCATACAGGGTCCTTTAATGAAAAACTGTTTTTT.

V is TRBV4-3 and J is TRBJ2-3; D might be TRBD1 (5 bases). The CDR3 runs to 16 residues. Germline V gene lookup returns CDR1 LGHNA and CDR2 YSLEER. Trimming shortened V by 1 base and J by 2 bases, and 13 bases separated the two germline ends. CDR3 in amino acids: CASSQGSRENTDTQYF. The CDR3 coding sequence is TGCGCCAGCAGCCAAGGTAGCAGGGAAAACACAGATACGCAGTATTTT.

The CDR3 coding sequence is TGCAGCGTTGGGACAGGGGATGGGGATAATGGCTACACCTTC. Amino acid sequence: CSVGTGDGDNGYTF. This chain uses TRBV29-1 with TRBJ1-2; 9 bases are a match to TRBD1. The V segment lost 4 bases and the J segment 6 bases; nucleotides outside the gene matches: 9. CDR1 is SQVTM and CDR2 is ANQGSEA in the germline V gene. There are 14 residues in the CDR3. Full variable domain (missing parts from reference TRBV29-1 and TRBJ1-2): SAVISQKPSRDICQRGTSLTIQCQVDSQVTMMFWYRQQPGQSLTLIATANQGSEATYESGFVIDKFPISRPNLTFSTLTVSNMSPEDSSIYLCSVGTGDGDNGYTFGSGTRLTVV.